This T cell receptor beta chain came from a study of T cells in Graves' hyperthyroidism and ophthalmopathy. Study conclusions and caveats: Blood also carried most thyroid clonotypes expanded above 0.001.

With respect to this clonotype: Antigen unknown.

Diagnostic decisions used clinical symptoms, serum thyroxine and TRAb, thyroid ultrasound and orbital computed tomography. What was amplified from RNA transcripts were TCR beta CDR3 regions. First-round RT-PCR with HTBI primers amplified the TCR CDR3 region. TCRdb itself ran the multiplex PCR reads through MiXCR, one entry per CDR3 protein. The sample has 550,000 to 700,000 distinct CDR3 sequences; around 46% are singletons. The CDR3 runs 13 residues. Between the trimmed V and J ends, which lost 11 bases and 1 base, there was a span of 14 bases. The clonotype comes from an adult woman with Graves' disease, either hyperthyroidism or ophthalmopathy (not recorded which). The sequencing input was peripheral blood or thyroid tissue (not recorded which). The chain has TRBV12-3 or TRBV12-4 and TRBJ1-1; D unresolved. The CDR3 reads CAHTFATNTEAFF. DNA of the CDR3: TGTGCCCACACGTTTGCGACGAACACTGAAGCTTTCTTT.